This T cell receptor (beta chain) came from a study of T cells in women clearing cervical HPV infection. Study conclusions and caveats: CIN3+ cases had significantly higher TCR repertoire richness than controls, but evenness did not differ.

This table comes from immunoSEQ multiplex PCR, and its TCRdb copy is limited to in-frame clones, with some not included. This listing includes 30,000 to 45,000 clones. V lost 5 bases, J lost 6 bases, and 20 bases lay in between. Germline loops: CDR1 SNHLY, CDR2 FYNNEI. The CDR3 has 16 amino acids. With regard to this clone: Its antigen is not known. The read falls 3 residues short of the CDR3 end, and the missing part is taken from the germline J gene.

The source material was blood buffy coat. This TCR came from a woman between 18 and 70 years old with a cervical HPV16 infection that either progressed to CIN3+ or cleared (not recorded which). The chain is built from TRBV2 and TRBJ2-1; no firm D call. CDR3 protein: CASSPQMSGGSNEQFF. CDR3 bases read: TGTGCCAGCAGTCCACAGATGTCCGGTGGTAGCAATGAG. The full variable domain, in which reference TRBV2 and TRBJ2-1 provide the parts outside the CDR3, is EPEVTQTPSHQVTQMGQEVILRCVPISNHLYFYWYRQILGQKVEFLVSFYNNEISEKSEIFDDQFSVERPDGSNFTLKIRSTKLEDSAMYFCASSPQMSGGSNEQFFGPGTRLTVL.